The following is a TCR beta chain sequence with its context. Its specificity is not known. The data belong to a study of CD8+ T cells in alopecia areata. CDR1 is SQVTM and CDR2 is ANQGSEA in the germline V gene. The CDR3 is 13 residues long. V was cut by 6 bases and J by 1 base, with 13 bases left in between. Treatment here: oral pan-JAK inhibitor, 5-10 mg twice daily. After isolation, RNA underwent reverse transcription to generate cDNA as the sequencing template. Some clones are missing from TCRdb's copy, which holds only in-frame ones; the method was immunoSEQ multiplex PCR. Counted here are about 270,000 clones, 60% occurring once; the ten biggest clones make up around 0.84%. Study results and limitations: With one nonresponder, baseline CD8+ expansion's link to response remains uncertain. Greater clonality was observed in lesional scalp samples, especially alopecia totalis/universalis, versus normal scalp.

The input for sequencing was CD4+ T cells sorted from blood, taken at approximately week 52, from a patient treated with tofacitinib. The source of this sequence is a human donor with alopecia areata. The V gene is TRBV29-1, the J gene TRBJ2-7; possibly TRBD2 for D (6 bases). This CDR3 is CSVSPSVSYEQYF. In DNA form, the CDR3 reads TGCAGCGTCTCCCCTAGCGTATCCTACGAGCAGTACTTC.